Each of the 28 T cell receptor beta chains below was sequenced from the same sample in a study of blood T cell repertoires in COVID-19. Assay used: immunoSEQ multiplex PCR; TCRdb lists only in-frame clones, some missing. Of about 200,000 clones listed, 65% to 85% were seen once; the top ten hold approximately 30%. The sequenced material came from peripheral blood. Every receptor here comes from a man in his forties or fifties with acute or convalescent COVID-19.

This clone was picked up a small number of times. Other DNA sequences in the same sample also yield this CDR3. This rearrangement joins TRBV27 to TRBJ1-1; perhaps TRBD1 as D (5 bases). Trimming left V 2 bases short and J 3 bases short, with 10 bases between. This CDR3 contains 14 residues. Germline assignment: CDR1 MNHEY and CDR2 SMNVEV (reference sequence). The CDR3 loop is CASSLVVRDTEAFF. The CDR3 DNA reads TGTGCCAGCAGTTTAGTGGTCAGGGACACTGAAGCTTTCTTT.

There are a few counts of this clone. The rearrangement uses TRBV7-3 and TRBJ1-1; 8 positions match TRBD1. The CDR3 covers 15 residues. The germline CDR1 and CDR2 sequences are SGHTA and FQGTGA. Trimming took 4 bases from V and 1 from J; bases not matched to a gene: 5. This chain's CDR3 is CASSSSGGANTEAFF. The CDR3 DNA is TGTGCCAGCAGCTCTTCAGGGGGCGCGAACACTGAAGCTTTCTTT.

The V and J genes are TRBV12-3 or TRBV12-4 and TRBJ1-2, with a weak D call TRBD1 (6 bases). The CDR3 runs to 13 residues. V dropped 6 bases and J dropped 4 bases, with 12 bases sitting between them. CDR3 amino acids: CASSTDSFYGYTF. The CDR3 DNA is TGTGCCAGCAGCACGGACAGCTTCTATGGCTACACCTTC.

This chain connects TRBV6-2 or TRBV6-3 to TRBJ2-5; D call uncertain. Germline V lookup: CDR1 MNHEY, CDR2 SVGEGT. The germline V and J ends were trimmed by 1 base and 5 bases, with 11 bases remaining between them. This CDR3 has 14 amino acids. For the CDR3, the DNA is TGTGCCAGCAGTTACTTGTCTCACCGGGAGACCCAGTACTTC. Translating it yields CASSYLSHRETQYF.

This clone was detected only once. The chain combines TRBV29-1 with TRBJ1-2; D unresolved. V gave up 7 bases and J gave up 10 bases, with 16 bases separating them. The CDR3 has 11 residues. Germline values: CDR1 SQVTM, CDR2 ANQGSEA. The CDR3 spells CSAEGEPNYTF. The DNA for the CDR3 is TGCAGCGCCGAGGGCGAGCCCAACTACACCTTC.

This clone was counted many times. The chain is built from TRBV7-9 and TRBJ1-4, with 9 positions matching TRBD1. CDR3 length equals 15 residues. CDR1 is SEHNR and CDR2 is FQNEAQ in the germline V gene (reference sequence). Germline trimming cut 5 bases from V and 6 bases from J; bases unmatched to any gene: 7. In DNA, the CDR3 is TGTGCCAGCAGCGGCCGACAGGGGGTCCATGAAAAACTGTTTTTT. Its translation: CASSGRQGVHEKLFF. The whole variable domain, remainder taken from reference TRBV7-9 and TRBJ1-4, is DTGVSQNPRHKITKRGQNVTFRCDPISEHNRLYWYRQTLGQGPEFLTYFQNEAQLEKSRLLSDRFSAERPKGSFSTLEIQRTEQGDSAMYLCASSGRQGVHEKLFFGSGTQLSVL.

The J gene is TRBJ2-5, the V gene TRBV25-1; 7 nucleotides line up with TRBD1. From germline, CDR1 is MGHDK and CDR2 SYGVNS. The CDR3 has 14 amino acids. V trimming: 4 bases; J trimming: 4 bases; junction bases outside the gene matches: 6. The CDR3 spells CASSGPSGGETQYF. CDR3 DNA: TGTGCCAGCAGTGGGCCCTCAGGGGGAGAGACCCAGTACTTC.

This clone was seen a handful of times. This chain uses TRBV2 with TRBJ1-1; D is undetermined. V lost 5 bases to trimming and J lost 0 bases, with 10 bases between them. The germline V gene has CDR1 SNHLY and CDR2 FYNNEI. The CDR3 runs to 14 residues. The CDR3 region is CASSPTEMNTEAFF. The CDR3 region has the DNA TGTGCCAGCAGTCCAACAGAGATGAACACTGAAGCTTTCTTT.

This clone was observed a handful of times. The V gene is TRBV11-3, the J gene TRBJ1-1; possibly TRBD1 for D (6 bases). The V end was cut by 5 bases, the J end by 3 bases, with 10 bases between. CDR1 and CDR2 from the germline V gene are SGHNT and YENEEA. The CDR3 runs to 13 residues. The CDR3 DNA reads as TGTGCCAGCAGCCTCCGGACAGACACTGAAGCTTTCTTT. Its protein is CASSLRTDTEAFF.

The chain couples TRBV4-1 to TRBJ1-2, with unresolved D. The V gene lost 1 base and the J gene lost 8 bases, with 14 bases spanning the gap. There are 14 residues in the CDR3. Germline V gene lookup returns CDR1 MGHRA and CDR2 YSYEKL. The CDR3 DNA follows: TGCGCCAGCAGCCAAGTATCCCAGGTTAGGGGCTACACCTTC. This gives the protein CASSQVSQVRGYTF.

The table lists this clone with a count of one. The V call is TRBV9, the J call TRBJ2-3; 7 nucleotides match TRBD2. V shed 6 bases and J 4 bases; nucleotides not matched to a gene: 8. This CDR3 is built from 14 residues. From germline, CDR1 is SGDLS and CDR2 YYNGEE. The chain's CDR3 is CASTQSGASDTQYF. The CDR3 DNA sequence: TGTGCCAGCACCCAAAGCGGGGCTTCAGATACGCAGTATTTT.

The chain links TRBV9 to TRBJ1-3; D is undetermined. The germline CDR1 and CDR2 sequences are SGDLS and YYNGEE. The ends were cut back, 4 bases at V and 6 bases at J, with 20 bases in the middle. The CDR3 has 16 residues. The CDR3 sequence: CASSPGRAYEKNTIYF. CDR3 DNA sequence: TGTGCCAGCAGCCCTGGGAGGGCCTATGAAAAAAACACCATATATTTT. The variable domain in full, with the rest retrieved from reference TRBV9 and TRBJ1-3, is DSGVTQTPKHLITATGQRVTLRCSPRSGDLSVYWYQQSLDQGLQFLIQYYNGEERAKGNILERFSAQQFPDLHSELNLSSLELGDSALYFCASSPGRAYEKNTIYFGEGSWLTVV.

The genes are TRBV4-1 and TRBJ1-4, with TRBD1 matching 7 bases. J gave up 3 bases and V 1 base, and 5 bases lay outside the gene matches. CDR1 MGHRA and CDR2 YSYEKL come from the germline V gene. This CDR3 has 16 amino acids. CDR3 sequence: CASSQGLTGPNEKLFF. As DNA, the CDR3 is TGCGCCAGCAGCCAAGGACTGACAGGGCCTAATGAAAAACTGTTTTTT.

The gene calls are TRBV2 and TRBJ2-3; D is perhaps TRBD2 (6 bases). The germline V gene has CDR1 SNHLY and CDR2 FYNNEI. CDR3 length equals 14 residues. The V gene lost 8 bases and the J gene lost 2 bases, with 14 bases spanning the gap. The CDR3 DNA reads TGTGCCAGCCATAATAGCGGCGACACAGATACGCAGTATTTT. Encoded protein: CASHNSGDTDTQYF.

The V and J genes are TRBV6-5 and TRBJ1-4; D possibly corresponds to TRBD1 (5 bases). The V gene's germline CDR1 is MNHEY and CDR2 SVGAGI. The ends were cut back, 4 bases at V and 0 bases at J, with 9 bases in the middle. This CDR3 contains 15 residues. CDR3 sequence (DNA): TGTGCCAGCAGTTCTCAGGGTACAACTAATGAAAAACTGTTTTTT. It translates to CASSSQGTTNEKLFF.

The V call is TRBV5-1, the J call TRBJ2-2, with TRBD2 identical over 14 bases. The CDR3 runs 18 residues. Germline loops: CDR1 SGHRS, CDR2 YFSETQ. V was pared by 7 bases and J by 5 bases, with 13 bases of the junction left unmatched. CDR3 protein: CASFRDRGLAGATGELFF. The CDR3 DNA reads as TGCGCCAGCTTCCGGGACAGGGGACTAGCGGGAGCGACCGGGGAGCTGTTTTTT. Together with reference TRBV5-1 and TRBJ2-2, the CDR3 gives the full variable domain: KAGVTQTPRYLIKTRGQQVTLSCSPISGHRSVSWYQQTPGQGLQFLFEYFSETQRNKGNFPGRFSGRQFSNSRSEMNVSTLELGDSALYLCASFRDRGLAGATGELFFGEGSRLTVL.

CDR3 sequence: CASSLSTSGRGRFEQYF. The CDR3 DNA reads TGTGCCAGCAGTTTATCGACGTCGGGCAGGGGGCGTTTCGAGCAGTACTTC. The V and J genes are TRBV27 and TRBJ2-7; 8 positions match TRBD1. Germline CDR1 and CDR2: MNHEY and SMNVEV (reference sequence). V shed 0 bases, J shed 6 bases, and the junction held 13 bases outside the gene matches. The CDR3 runs to 17 residues.

V is TRBV6-5 and J is TRBJ1-2; 9 bases match TRBD1. The CDR3 length is 13 residues. Germline loops: CDR1 MNHEY, CDR2 SVGAGI. V gave up 7 bases and J gave up 8 bases; unmatched junction bases: 8. The CDR3 bases are TGTGCCAGCAAGGAGACAGGGGGGGAGGGCTACACCTTC. It yields the protein CASKETGGEGYTF.

This clone has a handful of counts. This chain joins TRBV5-6 and TRBJ1-4, with unresolved D. V was shortened by 2 bases and J by 8 bases, with 13 bases between the two germline ends. Germline loops: CDR1 SGHDT, CDR2 YYEEEE. The CDR3 totals 14 residues. CDR3 in amino acids: CASSFRGRGEKLFF. The CDR3 DNA sequence: TGTGCCAGCAGCTTCAGAGGTCGAGGAGAAAAACTGTTTTTT.

This clone showed up just once. The V gene is TRBV7-9, the J gene TRBJ2-1, with a possible D match to TRBD2 (5 bases). Looked up from germline, CDR1 is SEHNR and CDR2 is FQNEAQ (reference sequence). This CDR3 spans 15 amino acids. Trimming stripped 0 bases from V and 6 bases from J, with 12 bases between. CDR3 sequence reads: CASSLARGSGNEQFF. DNA of the CDR3: TGTGCCAGCAGCTTAGCGCGCGGGTCCGGCAATGAGCAGTTCTTC.

The V call is TRBV30, the J call TRBJ1-1; 7 bases align to TRBD1. Per germline, CDR1 GTSNPN and CDR2 SVGIG (reference sequence). The CDR3 sequence is 16 residues long. Trimming removed 0 bases from V and 0 bases from J; junction bases left unmatched: 7. CDR3 amino acids: CAWSVATGAMNTEAFF. The CDR3, as DNA: TGTGCCTGGAGTGTCGCAACAGGGGCCATGAACACTGAAGCTTTCTTT.

V gene TRBV5-8 combines with J gene TRBJ1-1, with 7 bases identical to TRBD1. The CDR3 is 13 amino acids. The junction had 2 bases not matched to a gene; V was cut back by 5 bases and J by 1 base. Germline CDR1 and CDR2: SGHTS and YDEGEE. The CDR3 nucleotides read TGTGCCAGCAGGAACAGGGGGAACACTGAAGCTTTCTTT. Translated: CASRNRGNTEAFF.

The V call is TRBV7-3, the J call TRBJ2-3; 11 bases match TRBD1. This CDR3 contains 14 residues. CDR1 and CDR2 (germline): SGHTA, FQGTGA. Germline trimming cut 5 bases from V and 6 bases from J; bases unmatched to any gene: 4. CDR3 amino acids: CASSPWDRGDTQYF. For the CDR3, the DNA is TGTGCCAGCAGCCCCTGGGACAGGGGGGATACGCAGTATTTT.

J is TRBJ2-1 and V is TRBV19; D might be TRBD2 (6 bases). Trimming cost V 6 bases and J 4 bases, with 16 bases left between them. This CDR3 region has 15 residues. In germline, CDR1 is LNHDA, CDR2 SQIVND (reference sequence). CDR3 sequence reads: CASSPRGDSYNEQFF. CDR3 nucleotides: TGTGCCAGTAGCCCGCGAGGGGACTCTTACAATGAGCAGTTCTTC. Full variable domain (rest looked up from reference TRBV19 and TRBJ2-1): DGGITQSPKYLFRKEGQNVTLSCEQNLNHDAMYWYRQDPGQGLRLIYYSQIVNDFQKGDIAEGYSVSREKKESFPLTVTSAQKNPTAFYLCASSPRGDSYNEQFFGPGTRLTVL.

The rearrangement joins TRBV7-9 to TRBJ1-1; 8 bases map to TRBD1. This CDR3 contains 15 residues. Losses at the gene ends were 1 base for V and 0 bases for J; bases not matched to a gene: 1. Germline CDR1 is SEHNR and CDR2 is FQNEAQ (reference sequence). CDR3 in amino acids: CASSLGRGLNTEAFF. The DNA of the CDR3 is TGTGCCAGCAGCTTAGGCAGGGGGCTGAACACTGAAGCTTTCTTT.

The CDR3 DNA reads TGCAGCCACAGAGGGATGCATGGCTACACCTTC. As protein: CSHRGMHGYTF. This chain joins TRBV20-1 and TRBJ1-2; D ambiguous. The length of the CDR3 is 11 residues. Germline CDR1 DFQATT, CDR2 SNEGSKA (reference sequence).

The V gene is TRBV11-3, the J gene TRBJ2-1; D possibly corresponds to TRBD2 (6 bases). CDR3 length equals 12 residues. Looked up from germline, CDR1 is SGHNT and CDR2 is YENEEA. V lost 5 bases and J 10 bases, leaving 12 bases between the germline ends. CDR3 sequence: CASSERLEEQFF. CDR3 sequence (DNA): TGTGCCAGCAGCGAAAGACTAGAGGAGCAGTTCTTC.

DNA for the CDR3: TGTGCCAGCAGGAGGGAGGCCGGTGTTGAGACCCAGTACTTC. This sequence encodes CASRREAGVETQYF. V gene TRBV6-5 combines with J gene TRBJ2-5, with D possibly being TRBD2 (6 bases). Trimming stripped 6 bases from V and 5 bases from J, with 16 bases between. CDR1 and CDR2 (germline): MNHEY, SVGAGI. The CDR3 is 14 residues long.